Here is one T cell receptor (beta chain) with its context. Under the authors' procedure: It was from reference gene primer amplification that nucleated cell counts were estimated. The table came from immunoSEQ multiplex PCR; TCRdb's copy has only in-frame clones and leaves some out. V and J calls and clone size come straight from that table; D and trimming were deduced from the DNA. The repertoire holds 230,000 or so clones, with 65% to 85% as singletons. Enrolled through a virtual design, the participants were between roughly 18 and 90 years of age and came from 24 US areas. Clinical history reported by participants formed the basis on which cohorts were assigned. These data are taken from a study of blood T cell repertoires in COVID-19. V was pared by 6 bases and J by 4 bases, with 7 bases between. From germline, CDR1 is MNHEY and CDR2 SVGAGI. The CDR3 totals 12 residues.

The sequencing input was PBMCs or T cells enriched from blood (not recorded which). The V gene is TRBV6-5, the J gene TRBJ1-5; the D gene is possibly TRBD1 (5 bases). The source of this sequence is a man aged 45-65 years who had recovered from COVID-19. DNA for the CDR3: TGTGCCAGCAGCAACAGGAATCAGCCCCAGCATTTT. It specifies CASSNRNQPQHF.